This TCR beta chain is from a study of cytomegalovirus exposure and HLA in healthy donors. Study overall: As released early, the data held around 80 million unique TCRs from HLA-typed donors. Falling in the Caucasian-associated ancestry cluster were 80% to 90% of 300 to 500 genotyped donors.

A word on this clone: Antigen unknown.

Study observations and caveats: More clonal expansion characterized HLA-associated TCR beta chains than equally common others in a later analysis. What TCR beta sequences reportedly achieved was accurate prediction of HLA-A and HLA-B alleles in most subjects.

Trimming took 5 bases from V and 9 from J, leaving 14 bases between them. CDR3 length: 14 amino acids. CDR1 SGHTA and CDR2 FQGNSA come from the germline V gene. The PCR used 60 Vbeta and 13 Jbeta primers. Sequencing was performed with immunoSEQ multiplex PCR; in TCRdb, only in-frame clones are kept and a portion is missing. The table has about 61,000 clones, 89% seen once; the top ten hold approximately 1.6%. This receptor was identified in a man aged 25 to 45 in good health and CMV-seropositive. The chain links TRBV7-2 to TRBJ1-6; tentative D call: TRBD1 (5 bases). Sequenced: PBMCs. The CDR3 here is CASSPPGVGSPLHF. CDR3 DNA: TGTGCCAGCAGCCCCCCGGGGGTAGGTTCACCCCTCCACTTT.